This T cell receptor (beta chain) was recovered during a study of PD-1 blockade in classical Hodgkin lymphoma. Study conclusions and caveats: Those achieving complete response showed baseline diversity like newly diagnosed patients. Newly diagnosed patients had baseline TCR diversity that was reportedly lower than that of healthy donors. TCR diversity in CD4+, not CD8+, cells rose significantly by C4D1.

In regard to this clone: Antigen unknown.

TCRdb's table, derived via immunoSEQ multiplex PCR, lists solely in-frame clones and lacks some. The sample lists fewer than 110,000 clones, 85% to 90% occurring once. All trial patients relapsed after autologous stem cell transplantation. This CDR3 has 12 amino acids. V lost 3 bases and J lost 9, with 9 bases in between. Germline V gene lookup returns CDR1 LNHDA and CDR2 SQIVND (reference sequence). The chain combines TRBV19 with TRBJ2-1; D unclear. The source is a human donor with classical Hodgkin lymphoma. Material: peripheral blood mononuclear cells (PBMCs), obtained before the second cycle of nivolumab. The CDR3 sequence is CASSMVQSEQFF. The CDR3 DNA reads TGTGCCAGTAGTATGGTACAGAGTGAGCAGTTCTTC.